These 5 T cell receptor beta chains were sequenced from one sample in a study of CD8 T cells in Susac syndrome. Random hexamers were used to reverse transcribe about 0.45 to 1 ug of RNA. TCRdb re-derived calls from the immunoSEQ multiplex PCR reads in MiXCR, one entry per CDR3 protein. The top ten hold 0.09% to 0.12% of the sample, which has some 190,000 distinct CDR3 sequences, approximately 94% seen once. Input material: CD4+ T cells from PBMCs. The receptors derive from a human donor in good health.

This chain connects TRBV9 to TRBJ2-3; 8 bases align to TRBD2. Germline CDR1 SGDLS, CDR2 YYNGEE. V was clipped by 0 bases and J by 3 bases; unmatched bases: 9. The CDR3 contains 17 residues. The CDR3 reads CASSVGSSGRGTDTQYF. The CDR3 DNA follows: TGTGCCAGCAGCGTAGGGAGCTCCGGGAGGGGGACAGATACGCAGTATTTT.

This chain joins TRBV7-2 and TRBJ2-1; 15 bases fit TRBD2. The CDR3 is 15 residues long. The ends lost 0 bases at V and 9 bases at J; junction bases unmatched: 0. CDR1 is SGHTA and CDR2 is FQGNSA in the germline V gene. CDR3 amino acids: CASSLAGLAGGEQFF. CDR3 nucleotides: TGTGCCAGCAGCTTAGCGGGACTAGCGGGGGGTGAGCAGTTCTTC.

The chain is built from TRBV2 and TRBJ1-5; D perhaps matches TRBD1 (6 bases). Germline-derived CDR1 and CDR2 are SNHLY and FYNNEI. Trimming removed 6 bases at V and 7 bases at J, with 16 bases between. The CDR3 totals 14 residues. The CDR3 loop is CASRKGGSGQPQHF. The DNA of the CDR3 is TGTGCCAGCAGGAAGGGGGGCTCAGGCCAGCCCCAGCATTTT.

J is TRBJ1-1 and V is TRBV19; D remains ambiguous. V was pared by 6 bases and J by 1 base, with 12 bases between. Germline V CDR1 and CDR2: LNHDA, SQIVND (reference sequence). The CDR3 has 14 residues. CDR3 sequence: CASRLDAWNTEAFF. CDR3 nucleotides: TGTGCCAGTAGACTGGACGCATGGAACACTGAAGCTTTCTTT.

This chain uses TRBV6-2 or TRBV6-3 with TRBJ2-5, with D possibly being TRBD1 or TRBD2 (5 bases each). This CDR3 is built from 13 residues. Germline V gene data show CDR1 as MNHEY and CDR2 as SVGEGT. With 0 bases removed from V and 4 bases from J, the gap between germline ends came to 6 bases. The CDR3 nucleotides are TGTGCCAGCAGTTACTCTGGGGGAGAGACCCAGTACTTC. Translated, it gives CASSYSGGETQYF.